This T cell receptor beta chain was documented in a study of Ad26.COV2.S vaccination and SARS-CoV-2 variants. Some clones are missing from TCRdb's copy, which holds only in-frame ones; the method was immunoSEQ multiplex PCR. Among approximately 400,000 clones listed, around 84% were seen once. Treatment given: roughly 20 received Ad26.COV2.S at low or high dose, single or two shots; 5 received placebo; per-sample allocation not given. Collection of the samples took place on day 63 after the first injection of vaccine or placebo. Sample: peripheral blood, taken in a trial of Ad26.COV2.S vaccine versus placebo. The TCR originated in a person aged 18-60 years who received the Ad26.COV2.S COVID-19 vaccine or a placebo.

The CDR3 spells CASSPGGPAFGEQYF. CDR3 bases: TGTGCCAGCTCACCAGGGGGTCCGGCCTTTGGCGAGCAGTACTTC. The rearrangement links TRBV18 to TRBJ2-7; TRBD1 or TRBD2 may be the D gene (5 bases each). Looked up from germline, CDR1 is KGHSH and CDR2 is LQKENI. The length of the CDR3 is 15 residues. Trimming removed 2 bases from V and 6 bases from J, with 17 bases in between.